This passage covers 4 T cell receptor beta chains from one sample sequenced in a study of CD8 T cells in ankylosing spondylitis. MiXCR, run by TCRdb on the 5' RACE reads, gives a single entry per CDR3 protein. This table holds roughly 120,000 distinct CDR3 sequences, 7% found once. The material sequenced was blood, either unsorted or a sorted T cell fraction (not recorded which). The source of these receptors is a male donor with ankylosing spondylitis or in good health (not recorded which).

In this sample, this clonotype turned up many times. V is TRBV7-3 and J is TRBJ2-7; TRBD2 aligns across 7 bases. Trimming took 4 bases from V and 7 from J; bases not matched to a gene: 10. The CDR3 runs to 14 residues. Germline values: CDR1 SGHTA, CDR2 FQGTGA. This CDR3 reads CASSSLSDGGEQYF. Here the CDR3 DNA reads TGTGCCAGCAGCTCGCTAAGCGACGGGGGGGAGCAGTACTTC.

This clonotype was detected many times. V usage is TRBV20-1 and J usage is TRBJ2-2, with 8 nucleotides matching TRBD2. Germline CDR1 reads DFQATT; CDR2 reads SNEGSKA (reference sequence). The CDR3 runs 15 residues. V shed 6 bases, J shed 2 bases, and the junction held 8 bases outside the gene matches. CDR3 sequence reads: CSASPGLGNTGELFF. CDR3 DNA: TGCAGTGCATCGCCGGGACTAGGAAACACCGGGGAGCTGTTTTTT.

This clonotype has at least ten counts. This chain links TRBV6-1 with TRBJ1-3, with D hard to call. CDR3 length equals 14 residues. Germline loops: CDR1 MNHNS, CDR2 SASEGT. V lost 6 bases and J lost 0, with 9 bases in between. The CDR3 sequence: CASSRSYSGNTIYF. The CDR3 DNA reads TGTGCCAGCAGCCGATCTTACTCTGGAAACACCATATATTTT.

This clonotype has a count of ten or more. This chain uses TRBV3-1 with TRBJ1-4; D not certain. Deletions cut 0 bases from V and 6 bases from J, with 5 bases between. CDR3 length: 13 residues. Germline V CDR1 and CDR2: LGHDT, YNNKEL (reference sequence). The CDR3 sequence: CASSQDKDEKLFF. CDR3 DNA sequence: TGTGCCAGCAGCCAAGATAAAGATGAAAAACTGTTTTTT.